Shown below are 23 T cell receptor beta chains from a single sample sequenced in a study of blood T cell repertoires in COVID-19. Method: immunoSEQ multiplex PCR; TCRdb's copy keeps in-frame clones and lacks some. The data hold about 51,000 clones, with 84% observed a single time. Sequenced material: peripheral blood. These receptors were collected from a man over 45 with acute or convalescent COVID-19.

The V and J genes are TRBV10-1 and TRBJ2-7, with a weak D call TRBD2 (6 bases). Germline CDR1 is WNHNN and CDR2 is SYGVQD (reference sequence). Trimming removed 2 bases from V and 1 base from J, with 9 bases in between. The CDR3 totals 14 residues. CDR3 coding DNA: TGCGCCAGCAGTGAGATTCGGGGGTCCTACGAGCAGTACTTC. Protein: CASSEIRGSYEQYF.

This chain connects TRBV19 to TRBJ2-3, with a weak D call TRBD2 (5 bases). Trimming pared 6 bases from V and 4 bases from J, leaving 11 bases between. CDR3 length equals 13 residues. CDR1 LNHDA and CDR2 SQIVND come from the germline V gene (reference sequence). The CDR3 spells CASRVAGSDTQYF. DNA of the CDR3: TGTGCCAGTAGGGTGGCGGGCTCAGATACGCAGTATTTT.

In DNA, the CDR3 is TGTGCCAGCAGTGAAGAGGGAGGGGACACTGAAGCTTTCTTT. Amino acid sequence: CASSEEGGDTEAFF. The chain carries TRBV2 and TRBJ1-1; D perhaps matches TRBD1 (5 bases). This CDR3 is 14 amino acids long. Trimming stripped 1 base from V and 3 bases from J, with 9 bases between. CDR1 and CDR2 (germline): SNHLY, FYNNEI.

The DNA of the CDR3 is TGCGCCAGCAGCTTGGTCCAGGGGCCCTCTAACTATGGCTACACCTTC. Translated: CASSLVQGPSNYGYTF. V usage is TRBV5-1 and J usage is TRBJ1-2; tentative D call: TRBD1 (6 bases). V was cut by 0 bases and J by 0 bases, with 12 bases left in between. Germline V gene sequence: CDR1 SGHRS, CDR2 YFSETQ. This CDR3 spans 16 amino acids.

This chain links TRBV23-1 with TRBJ1-1; the D gene is possibly TRBD1 (5 bases). TRBV23-1 is filed as an ORF, its function uncertain. V lost 6 bases and J 5 bases, leaving 10 bases between the germline ends. This CDR3 is 12 amino acids long. The CDR3: CASSGDLTEAFF. The CDR3 nucleotides read TGCGCCAGCAGCGGGGACTTGACTGAAGCTTTCTTT.

This chain joins TRBV28 and TRBJ2-1; maybe TRBD2 (6 bases). The CDR3 is made up of 16 amino acids. Germline-derived CDR1 and CDR2 are MDHEN and SYDVKM. The germline V and J ends were trimmed by 3 bases and 5 bases, with 17 bases remaining between them. The CDR3 region is CASSFRLAQVNNEQFF. The CDR3 bases are TGTGCCAGCAGTTTCCGGCTAGCGCAAGTCAACAATGAGCAGTTCTTC.

V gene TRBV10-3 combines with J gene TRBJ1-2; possible D gene TRBD1, 5 bases. There are 14 residues in the CDR3. Per germline, CDR1 ENHRY and CDR2 SYGVKD. Trimming stripped 5 bases from V and 1 base from J, with 11 bases between. The CDR3 protein is CAISPGPSNYGYTF. The CDR3 DNA is TGTGCCATCAGTCCAGGGCCTAGTAACTATGGCTACACCTTC.

A single count supports this clone. The CDR3 DNA follows: TGTGCCAGCAGTGGGGACAGGGGCTCTGGAAACACCATATATTTT. Protein sequence: CASSGDRGSGNTIYF. The chain links TRBV25-1 to TRBJ1-3; 10 bases fit TRBD1. The V gene end was trimmed by 4 bases and the J gene end by 0 bases; junction bases not matched to a gene: 0. This CDR3 is built from 15 residues. Germline assignment: CDR1 MGHDK and CDR2 SYGVNS. The complete variable domain, with remaining parts taken from reference TRBV25-1 and TRBJ1-3, reads EADIYQTPRYLVIGTGKKITLECSQTMGHDKMYWYQQDPGMELHLIHYSYGVNSTEKGDLSSESTVSRIRTEHFPLTLESARPSHTSQYLCASSGDRGSGNTIYFGEGSWLTVV.

This rearrangement joins TRBV5-5 to TRBJ2-7; 7 positions match TRBD1. V lost 0 bases, J lost 2 bases, and 5 bases stayed unmatched. The CDR3 is made up of 15 amino acids. CDR1 is SGHKS, CDR2 YYEKEE, per germline (reference sequence). This CDR3 reads CASSLAGTVTYEQYF. The CDR3 coding sequence is TGTGCCAGCAGCTTGGCCGGGACAGTGACCTACGAGCAGTACTTC.

V gene TRBV10-3 combines with J gene TRBJ1-2; TRBD1 matches at 7 bases. Looked up from germline, CDR1 is ENHRY and CDR2 is SYGVKD. This CDR3 is built from 13 residues. V was clipped by 6 bases and J by 4 bases; unmatched bases: 5. The DNA of the CDR3 is TGTGCCATCAGGAACGACAGGGCCTATGGCTACACCTTC. Residues: CAIRNDRAYGYTF.

The chain is built from TRBV2 and TRBJ2-1, with 8 bases that match TRBD2. The CDR3 is made up of 18 amino acids. Germline V gives CDR1 SNHLY, CDR2 FYNNEI. The ends lost 8 bases at V and 0 bases at J; junction bases unmatched: 15. The CDR3: CASLGPSGFPSSYNEQFF. The CDR3 nucleotides read TGTGCCAGCCTAGGGCCTAGCGGGTTCCCTAGCTCCTACAATGAGCAGTTCTTC.

As DNA, the CDR3 is TGTGCCAGCAGCAAAGGAGCACAGGGTCTCTATGGCTACACCTTC. It encodes CASSKGAQGLYGYTF. The rearrangement joins TRBV21-1 to TRBJ1-2; no check of the table's D call, TRBD1, against the DNA was made. TRBV21-1 is a known pseudogene. There are 15 residues in the CDR3.

This clone has more than one count but fewer than ten. This sequence joins TRBV18 and TRBJ1-5; possible D gene TRBD1, 6 bases. V lost 0 bases and J 5 bases, leaving 17 bases between the germline ends. The CDR3 runs to 17 residues. CDR1 and CDR2 from the germline V gene are KGHSH and LQKENI. For the CDR3, the DNA is TGTGCCAGCTCACCACCCCCTGCGGACAGCTACTATCAGCCCCAGCATTTT. This gives the protein CASSPPPADSYYQPQHF.

V and J are TRBV5-6 and TRBJ2-1, with D perhaps matching TRBD2 (5 bases). Between the trimmed V and J ends, which lost 4 bases and 5 bases, there was a span of 10 bases. The germline V gene encodes CDR1 SGHDT and CDR2 YYEEEE. This CDR3 contains 13 residues. The CDR3 nucleotides read TGTGCCAGCAGCGAGGACTTTCACAATGAGCAGTTCTTC. Residues: CASSEDFHNEQFF.

This chain connects TRBV13 to TRBJ2-5, with 8 bases identical to TRBD2. Germline-derived CDR1 and CDR2 are PRHDT and FYEKMQ (reference sequence). Trimming removed 5 bases from V and 11 bases from J; junction bases left unmatched: 13. The CDR3 totals 14 residues. The CDR3 DNA reads as TGTGCCAGCAGCGTATCACCACTAGCGGAAGAGCAGTACTTC. The encoded protein is CASSVSPLAEEQYF.

Here the CDR3 DNA reads TGTGCCAGCAGTTTATTGGGGACTAGCGGGGGCTACGAGCAGTACTTC. As protein: CASSLLGTSGGYEQYF. The chain has TRBV27 and TRBJ2-7; 14 nucleotides align to TRBD2. V was pared by 1 base and J by 3 bases, with 2 bases of the junction left unmatched. Germline CDR1 is MNHEY and CDR2 is SMNVEV (reference sequence). This CDR3 region has 16 residues.

The chain uses TRBV6-5 and TRBJ2-4; a possible D gene is TRBD1 (6 bases). Per the germline V gene, CDR1 is MNHEY and CDR2 is SVGAGI. V was clipped by 8 bases and J by 7 bases, with 9 bases between them. There are 11 residues in the CDR3. Written as DNA, the CDR3 is TGTGCCAGCGTAACAGGGAACATTCAGTACTTC. This gives the protein CASVTGNIQYF.

The chain is built from TRBV7-3 and TRBJ2-1; 7 nucleotides match TRBD2. Unmatched junction bases numbered 7, after V lost 5 bases and J lost 0 bases. Germline values: CDR1 SGHTA, CDR2 FQGTGA. This CDR3 has 16 amino acids. The CDR3 loop reads CASSAPTSSSYNEQFF. The CDR3 nucleotides are TGTGCCAGCAGCGCCCCGACTAGCTCCTCCTACAATGAGCAGTTCTTC.

The V gene is TRBV20-1, the J gene TRBJ2-7, with 7 positions matching TRBD2. Germline values: CDR1 DFQATT, CDR2 SNEGSKA (reference sequence). The CDR3 runs to 14 residues. The V segment lost 3 bases and the J segment 1 base; nucleotides outside the gene matches: 6. The CDR3 spells CSASRWGGSYEQYF. As DNA, the CDR3 is TGCAGTGCTAGTAGGTGGGGGGGGTCCTACGAGCAGTACTTC.

Comments on this clone: Other DNA sequences in this specimen translate into the identical CDR3. The chain carries TRBV28 and TRBJ2-7; TRBD1 aligns across 7 bases. The junction had 5 bases not matched to a gene; V was cut back by 5 bases and J by 1 base. Per germline, CDR1 MDHEN and CDR2 SYDVKM. This CDR3 region has 14 residues. DNA of the CDR3: TGTGCCAGCAGTCCGACAGGGAGTTCCTACGAGCAGTACTTC. Translated, it gives CASSPTGSSYEQYF. Combining the CDR3 with reference TRBV28 and TRBJ2-7 gives the whole variable domain DVKVTQSSRYLVKRTGEKVFLECVQDMDHENMFWYRQDPGLGLRLIYFSYDVKMKEKGDIPEGYSVSREKKERFSLILESASTNQTSMYLCASSPTGSSYEQYFGPGTRLTVT.

CDR3 nucleotides: TGTGCCAGCAGCCAAAGTTTTGGCGGGGGGCCGGGGGCGCAGTATTTT. Amino acids: CASSQSFGGGPGAQYF. V is TRBV3-1 (or the pseudogene TRBV3-2) and J is TRBJ2-3; TRBD2 aligns across 8 bases. The CDR3 runs to 16 residues. Trimming took 2 bases from V and 10 from J; bases not matched to a gene: 14. Germline CDR1 LGHDT, CDR2 YNNKEL (reference sequence).

V usage is TRBV15 and J usage is TRBJ1-3, with 8 bases fitting TRBD1. V dropped 3 bases and J dropped 2; count of bases not matched to a gene: 6. CDR1 is LNHNV, CDR2 YYDKDF, per germline (reference sequence). CDR3 size: 16 residues. The CDR3 region has the DNA TGTGCCACCAGCAGGAACGTACAGGGGGCTGGAAACACCATATATTTT. Translating gives CATSRNVQGAGNTIYF.

The CDR3 coding sequence is TGCGCCAGCAGTGAATCCCCAGTAGCGGAGCTTTACGAGCAGTACTTC. This sequence encodes CASSESPVAELYEQYF. The chain has TRBV10-2 and TRBJ2-7; D may be TRBD2 (6 bases). Germline CDR1 WSHSY, CDR2 SAAADI. This CDR3 is 16 amino acids long. Between the trimmed V and J ends, which lost 3 bases and 4 bases, there was a span of 19 bases.